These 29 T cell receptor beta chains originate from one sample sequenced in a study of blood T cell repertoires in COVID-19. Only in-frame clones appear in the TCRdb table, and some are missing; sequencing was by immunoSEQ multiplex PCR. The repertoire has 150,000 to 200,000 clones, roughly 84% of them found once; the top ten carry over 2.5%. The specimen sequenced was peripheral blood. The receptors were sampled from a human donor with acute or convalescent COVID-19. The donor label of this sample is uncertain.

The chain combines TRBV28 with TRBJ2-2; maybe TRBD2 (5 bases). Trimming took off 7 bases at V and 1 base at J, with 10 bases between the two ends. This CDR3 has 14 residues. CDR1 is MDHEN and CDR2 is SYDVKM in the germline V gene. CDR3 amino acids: CASTLLENTGELFF. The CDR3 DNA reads TGTGCCAGCACACTACTAGAGAACACCGGGGAGCTGTTTTTT.

CDR3 loop: CASTYRGDRGYEQYF. The DNA for the CDR3 is TGTGCCAGCACCTATAGGGGGGACAGGGGCTACGAGCAGTACTTC. The chain combines TRBV6-5 with TRBJ2-7; TRBD1 matches 10 bases. Trimming cost V 7 bases and J 3 bases; bases outside gene matches: 9. Germline values: CDR1 MNHEY, CDR2 SVGAGI. The CDR3 has 15 residues.

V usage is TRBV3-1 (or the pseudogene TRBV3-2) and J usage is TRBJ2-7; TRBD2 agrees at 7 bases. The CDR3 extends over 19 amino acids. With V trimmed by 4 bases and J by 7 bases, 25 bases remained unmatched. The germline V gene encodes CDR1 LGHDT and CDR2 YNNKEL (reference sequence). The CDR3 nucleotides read TGTGCCAGCAGCCCCGGTGGAATAGCGGGCCCAACTACGAGAGGAGAGCAGTACTTC. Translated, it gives CASSPGGIAGPTTRGEQYF.

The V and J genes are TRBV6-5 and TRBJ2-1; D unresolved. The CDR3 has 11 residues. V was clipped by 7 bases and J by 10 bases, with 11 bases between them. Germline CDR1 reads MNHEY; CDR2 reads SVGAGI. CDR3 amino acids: CASTLQVEQFF. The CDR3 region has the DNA TGTGCCAGCACTCTCCAGGTGGAGCAGTTCTTC.

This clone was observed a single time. The CDR3 sequence is CASSPQTELGTEAFF. The DNA for the CDR3 is TGTGCCAGCAGCCCGCAGACAGAATTGGGCACTGAAGCTTTCTTT. The genes are TRBV5-4 and TRBJ1-1; weak D call: TRBD1 (5 bases). This CDR3 region has 15 residues. V dropped 4 bases and J dropped 4 bases, with 17 bases sitting between them. CDR1 SGHNT and CDR2 YYREEE come from the germline V gene (reference sequence).

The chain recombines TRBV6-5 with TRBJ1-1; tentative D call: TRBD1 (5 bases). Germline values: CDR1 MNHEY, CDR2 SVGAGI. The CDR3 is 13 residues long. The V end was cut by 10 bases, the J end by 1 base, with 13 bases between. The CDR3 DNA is TGTGCCACCCGGGGGGTGGGGAACACTGAAGCTTTCTTT. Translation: CATRGVGNTEAFF.

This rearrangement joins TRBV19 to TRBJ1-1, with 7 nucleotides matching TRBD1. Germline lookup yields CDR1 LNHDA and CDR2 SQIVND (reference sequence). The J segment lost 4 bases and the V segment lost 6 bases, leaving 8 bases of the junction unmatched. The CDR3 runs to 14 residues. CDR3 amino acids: CASRSEGASTEAFF. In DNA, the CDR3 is TGTGCCAGTAGGTCGGAGGGGGCGAGCACTGAAGCTTTCTTT.

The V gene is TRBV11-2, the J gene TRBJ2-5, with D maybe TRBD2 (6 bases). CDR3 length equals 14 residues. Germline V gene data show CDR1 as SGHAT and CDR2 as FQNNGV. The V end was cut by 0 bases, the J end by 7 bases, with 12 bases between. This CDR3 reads CASSLDGTGGTQYF. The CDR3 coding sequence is TGTGCCAGCAGCTTAGATGGGACTGGGGGGACCCAGTACTTC.

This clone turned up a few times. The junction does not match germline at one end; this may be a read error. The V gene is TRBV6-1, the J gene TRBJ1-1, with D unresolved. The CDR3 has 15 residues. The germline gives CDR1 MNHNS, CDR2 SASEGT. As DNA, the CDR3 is TGTGCCAGCAGGGAAGGACTTAGTTCGGACACTGAAGCTTTCTTT. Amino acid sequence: CASREGLSSDTEAFF.

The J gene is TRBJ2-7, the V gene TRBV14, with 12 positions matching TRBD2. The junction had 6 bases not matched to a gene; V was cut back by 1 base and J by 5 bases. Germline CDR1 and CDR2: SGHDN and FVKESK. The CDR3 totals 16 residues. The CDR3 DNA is TGTGCCAGCAGCCAAGCGAGACTAGCGGGAGACCACGAGCAGTACTTC. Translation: CASSQARLAGDHEQYF.

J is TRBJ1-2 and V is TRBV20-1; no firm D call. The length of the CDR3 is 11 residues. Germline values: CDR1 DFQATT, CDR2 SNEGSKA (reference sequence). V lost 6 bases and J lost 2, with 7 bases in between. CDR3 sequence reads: CSATVNYGYTF. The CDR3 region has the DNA TGCAGTGCCACAGTGAACTATGGCTACACCTTC.

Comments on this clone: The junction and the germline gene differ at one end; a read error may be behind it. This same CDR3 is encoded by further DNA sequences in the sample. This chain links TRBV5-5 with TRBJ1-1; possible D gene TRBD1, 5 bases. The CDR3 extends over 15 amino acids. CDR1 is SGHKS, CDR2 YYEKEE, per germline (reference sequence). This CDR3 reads CASSFGRAENTEAFF. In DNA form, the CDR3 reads TGTGCCAGCAGCTTTGGCAGGGCAGAGAACACCGAAGCTTTCTTT.

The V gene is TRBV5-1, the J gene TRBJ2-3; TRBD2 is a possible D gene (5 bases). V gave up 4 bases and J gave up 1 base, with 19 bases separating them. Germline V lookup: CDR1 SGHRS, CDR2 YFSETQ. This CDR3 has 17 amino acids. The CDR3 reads CASSLNSRGRGTDTQYF. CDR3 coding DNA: TGCGCCAGCAGCCTTAACTCCCGGGGTAGAGGCACAGATACGCAGTATTTT.

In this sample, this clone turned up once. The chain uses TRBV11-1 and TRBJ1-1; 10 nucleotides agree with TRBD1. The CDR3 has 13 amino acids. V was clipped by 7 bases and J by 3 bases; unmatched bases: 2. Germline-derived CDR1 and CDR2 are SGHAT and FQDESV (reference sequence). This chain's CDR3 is CASNGQGDTEAFF. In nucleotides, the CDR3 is TGTGCCAGCAACGGACAGGGGGACACTGAAGCTTTCTTT.

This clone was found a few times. CDR3 amino acids: CASSLRPQGLNYGYTF. In DNA form, the CDR3 reads TGTGCCAGCAGTTTACGGCCCCAGGGGCTTAACTATGGCTACACCTTC. The chain joins TRBV28 to TRBJ1-2, with D possibly being TRBD1 (6 bases). The V end lost 2 bases, the J end lost 1 base, and 14 bases lay between the germline ends. Germline CDR1 and CDR2: MDHEN and SYDVKM. This CDR3 region has 16 residues.

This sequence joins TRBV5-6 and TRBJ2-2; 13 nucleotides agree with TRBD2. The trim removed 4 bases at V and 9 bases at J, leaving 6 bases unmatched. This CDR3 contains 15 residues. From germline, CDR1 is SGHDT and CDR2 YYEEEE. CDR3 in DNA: TGTGCCAGCAGCCGCGGGACTAGCGGGGAACGGGAGCTGTTTTTT. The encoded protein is CASSRGTSGERELFF.

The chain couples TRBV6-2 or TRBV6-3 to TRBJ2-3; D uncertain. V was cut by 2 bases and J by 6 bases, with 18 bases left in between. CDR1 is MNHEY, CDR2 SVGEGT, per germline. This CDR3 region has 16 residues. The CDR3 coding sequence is TGTGCCAGCAGTTACGAAGTAGCCGAGGTGGAGGATACGCAGTATTTT. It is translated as CASSYEVAEVEDTQYF.

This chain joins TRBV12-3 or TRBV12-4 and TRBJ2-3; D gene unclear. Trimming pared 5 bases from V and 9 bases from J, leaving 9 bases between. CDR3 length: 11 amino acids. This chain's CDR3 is CASSLRETQYF. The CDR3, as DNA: TGTGCCAGCAGTCTTAGAGAGACGCAGTATTTT.

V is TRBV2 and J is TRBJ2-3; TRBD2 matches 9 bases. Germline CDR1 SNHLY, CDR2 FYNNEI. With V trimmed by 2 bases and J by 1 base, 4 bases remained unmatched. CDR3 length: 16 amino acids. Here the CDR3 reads CASSENSGRGTDTQYF. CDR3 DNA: TGTGCCAGCAGTGAAAATAGCGGGAGAGGCACAGATACGCAGTATTTT.

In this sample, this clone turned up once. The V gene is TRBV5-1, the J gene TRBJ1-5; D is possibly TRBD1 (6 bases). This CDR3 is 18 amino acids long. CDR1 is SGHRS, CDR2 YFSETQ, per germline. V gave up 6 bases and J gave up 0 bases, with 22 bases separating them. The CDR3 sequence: CASNPTTPGGGSNQPQHF. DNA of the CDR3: TGCGCCAGCAACCCAACGACCCCGGGAGGGGGTAGCAATCAGCCCCAGCATTTT. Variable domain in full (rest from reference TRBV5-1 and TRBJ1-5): KAGVTQTPRYLIKTRGQQVTLSCSPISGHRSVSWYQQTPGQGLQFLFEYFSETQRNKGNFPGRFSGRQFSNSRSEMNVSTLELGDSALYLCASNPTTPGGGSNQPQHFGDGTRLSIL.

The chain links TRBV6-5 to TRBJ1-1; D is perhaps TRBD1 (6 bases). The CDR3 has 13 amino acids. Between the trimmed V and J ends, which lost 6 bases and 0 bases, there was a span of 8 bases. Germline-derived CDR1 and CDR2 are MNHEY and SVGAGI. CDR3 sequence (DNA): TGTGCCAGCAGCGGACAGATGAACACTGAAGCTTTCTTT. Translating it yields CASSGQMNTEAFF.

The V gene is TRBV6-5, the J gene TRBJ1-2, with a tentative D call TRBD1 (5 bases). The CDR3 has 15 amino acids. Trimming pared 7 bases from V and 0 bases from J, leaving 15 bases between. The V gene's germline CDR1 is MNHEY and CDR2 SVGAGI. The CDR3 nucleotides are TGTGCCAGCACCCCTGGACACTCCGCTAACTATGGCTACACCTTC. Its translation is CASTPGHSANYGYTF.

This CDR3 is CAWSVSFNSNQPQHF. In nucleotides, the CDR3 is TGTGCCTGGAGTGTTTCGTTTAATAGCAATCAGCCCCAGCATTTT. This chain connects TRBV30 to TRBJ1-5, with no clear D. The germline V gene has CDR1 GTSNPN and CDR2 SVGIG (reference sequence). The CDR3 is made up of 15 amino acids. V gave up 0 bases and J gave up 0 bases, with 9 bases separating them.

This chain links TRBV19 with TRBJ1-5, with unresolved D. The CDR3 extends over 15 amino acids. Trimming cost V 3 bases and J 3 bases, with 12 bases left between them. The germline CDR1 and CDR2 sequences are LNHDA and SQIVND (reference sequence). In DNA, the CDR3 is TGTGCCAGTAGTATGGGTAGGAGTAACAATCAGCCCCAGCATTTT. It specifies CASSMGRSNNQPQHF.

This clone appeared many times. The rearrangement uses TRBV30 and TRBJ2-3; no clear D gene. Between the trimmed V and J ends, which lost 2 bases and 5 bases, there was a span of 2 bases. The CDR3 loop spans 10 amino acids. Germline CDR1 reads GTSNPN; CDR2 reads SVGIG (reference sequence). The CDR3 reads CAWSLDTQYF. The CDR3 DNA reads TGTGCCTGGAGTCTAGATACGCAGTATTTT.

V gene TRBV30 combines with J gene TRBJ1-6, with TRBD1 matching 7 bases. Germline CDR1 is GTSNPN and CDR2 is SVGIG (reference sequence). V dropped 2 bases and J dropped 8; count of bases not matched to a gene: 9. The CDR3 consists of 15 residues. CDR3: CAWSRAYTGDSPLHF. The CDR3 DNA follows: TGTGCCTGGAGTCGGGCATATACAGGGGATTCACCCCTCCACTTT.

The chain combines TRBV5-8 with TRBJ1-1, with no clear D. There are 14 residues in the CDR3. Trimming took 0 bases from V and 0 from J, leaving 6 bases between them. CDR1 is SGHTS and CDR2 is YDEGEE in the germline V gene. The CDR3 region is CASSLGRLNTEAFF. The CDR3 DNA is TGTGCCAGCAGCTTGGGGCGGCTGAACACTGAAGCTTTCTTT.

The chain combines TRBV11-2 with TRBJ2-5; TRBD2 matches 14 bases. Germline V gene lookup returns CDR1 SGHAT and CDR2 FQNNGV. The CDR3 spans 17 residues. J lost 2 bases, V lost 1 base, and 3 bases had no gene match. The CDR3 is CASSLGGLAGAQETQYF. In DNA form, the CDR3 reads TGTGCCAGCAGCTTAGGGGGACTAGCGGGAGCGCAAGAGACCCAGTACTTC.

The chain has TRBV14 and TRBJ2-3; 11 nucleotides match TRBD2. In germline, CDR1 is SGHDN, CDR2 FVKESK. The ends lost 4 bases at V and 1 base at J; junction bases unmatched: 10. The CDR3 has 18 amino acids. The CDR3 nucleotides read TGTGCCAGCAGCCTTACCGGGACTAGCGGATCTCGCACAGATACGCAGTATTTT. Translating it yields CASSLTGTSGSRTDTQYF.